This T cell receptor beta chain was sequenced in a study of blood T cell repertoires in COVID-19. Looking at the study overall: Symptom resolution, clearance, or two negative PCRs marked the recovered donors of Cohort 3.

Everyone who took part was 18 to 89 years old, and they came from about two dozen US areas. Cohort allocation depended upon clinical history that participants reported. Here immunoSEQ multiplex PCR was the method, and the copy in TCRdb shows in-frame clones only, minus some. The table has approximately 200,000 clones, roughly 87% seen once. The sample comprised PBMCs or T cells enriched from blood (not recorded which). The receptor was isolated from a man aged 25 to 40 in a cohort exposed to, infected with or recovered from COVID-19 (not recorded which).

CDR3 DNA: TGTGCCAGCAGCCAAGTCGGAGGGCGGGAGCAGTACTTC. It translates to CASSQVGGREQYF. This chain links TRBV3-1 (or the pseudogene TRBV3-2) with TRBJ2-7, with D possibly matching TRBD2 (6 bases). The CDR3 is made up of 13 amino acids. V dropped 1 base and J dropped 7 bases, with 11 bases sitting between them. Germline V gene sequence: CDR1 LGHDT, CDR2 YNNKEL (reference sequence).